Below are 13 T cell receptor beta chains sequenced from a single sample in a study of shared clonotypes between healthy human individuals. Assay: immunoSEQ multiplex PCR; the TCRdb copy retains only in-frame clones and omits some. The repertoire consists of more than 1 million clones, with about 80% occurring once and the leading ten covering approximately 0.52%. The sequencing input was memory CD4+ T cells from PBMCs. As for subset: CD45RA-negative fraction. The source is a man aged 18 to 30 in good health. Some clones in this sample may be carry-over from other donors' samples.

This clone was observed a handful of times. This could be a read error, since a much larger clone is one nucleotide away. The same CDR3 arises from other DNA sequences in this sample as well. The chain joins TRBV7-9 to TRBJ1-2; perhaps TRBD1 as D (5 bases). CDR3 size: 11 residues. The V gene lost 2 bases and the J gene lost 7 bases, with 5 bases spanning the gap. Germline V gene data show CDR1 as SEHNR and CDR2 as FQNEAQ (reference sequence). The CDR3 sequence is CASSLQGGYTF. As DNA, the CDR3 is TGTGCCAGCAGCTTACAGGGTGGCTACACCTTC.

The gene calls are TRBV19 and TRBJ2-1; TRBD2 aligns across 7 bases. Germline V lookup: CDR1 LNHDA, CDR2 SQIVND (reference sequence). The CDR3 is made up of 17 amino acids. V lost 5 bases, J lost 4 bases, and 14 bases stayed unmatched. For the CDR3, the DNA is TGTGCCAGTAGTGGGCGACTAGCTCTAGGGCGATACAATGAGCAGTTCTTC. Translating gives CASSGRLALGRYNEQFF.

CDR3 loop: CASSYSGRGATGYTF. DNA of the CDR3: TGTGCCAGCAGTTACTCGGGCAGGGGGGCGACTGGCTACACCTTC. V is TRBV6-5 and J is TRBJ1-2, with 7 bases aligning to TRBD1. The V and J ends lost 0 bases and 7 bases, in that order; junction bases with no gene match: 8. The CDR3 has 15 residues. Germline-derived CDR1 and CDR2 are MNHEY and SVGAGI.

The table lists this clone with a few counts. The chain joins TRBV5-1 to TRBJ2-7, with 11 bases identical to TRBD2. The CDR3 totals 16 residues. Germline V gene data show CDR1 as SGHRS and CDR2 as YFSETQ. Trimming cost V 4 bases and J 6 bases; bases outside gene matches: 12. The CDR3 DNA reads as TGCGCCAGCAGCCCACTCCCTAGCGGGAGGTCCGGCGAGCAGTACTTC. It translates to CASSPLPSGRSGEQYF.

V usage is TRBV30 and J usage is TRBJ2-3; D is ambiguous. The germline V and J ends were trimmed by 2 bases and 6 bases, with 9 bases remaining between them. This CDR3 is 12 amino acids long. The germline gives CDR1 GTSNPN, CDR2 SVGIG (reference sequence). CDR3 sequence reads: CAWSPSADTQYF. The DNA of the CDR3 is TGTGCCTGGAGTCCAAGCGCTGATACGCAGTATTTT.

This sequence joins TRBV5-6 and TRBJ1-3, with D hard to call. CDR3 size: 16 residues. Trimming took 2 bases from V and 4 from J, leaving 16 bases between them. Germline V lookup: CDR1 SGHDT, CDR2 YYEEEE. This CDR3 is CASSLSGGDPGNTIYF. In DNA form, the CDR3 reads TGTGCCAGCAGCTTATCCGGCGGGGATCCCGGAAACACCATATATTTT. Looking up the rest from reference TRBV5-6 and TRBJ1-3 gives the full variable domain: DAGVTQSPTHLIKTRGQQVTLRCSPKSGHDTVSWYQQALGQGPQFIFQYYEEEERQRGNFPDRFSGHQFPNYSSELNVNALLLGDSALYLCASSLSGGDPGNTIYFGEGSWLTVV.

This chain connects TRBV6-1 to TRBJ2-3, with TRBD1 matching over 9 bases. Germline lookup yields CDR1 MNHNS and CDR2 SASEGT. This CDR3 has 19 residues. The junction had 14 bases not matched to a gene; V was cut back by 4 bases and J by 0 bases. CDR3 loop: CASSVMTGGKRPSTDTQYF. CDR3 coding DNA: TGTGCCAGCAGTGTTATGACAGGGGGGAAAAGGCCTAGCACAGATACGCAGTATTTT.

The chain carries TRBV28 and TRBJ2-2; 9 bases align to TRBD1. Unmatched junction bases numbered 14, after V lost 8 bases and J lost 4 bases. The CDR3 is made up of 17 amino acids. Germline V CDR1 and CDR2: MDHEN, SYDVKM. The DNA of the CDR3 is TGTGCCAGCTATCTACCTGCGGGACAGGGCGGCACCGGGGAGCTGTTTTTT. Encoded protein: CASYLPAGQGGTGELFF.

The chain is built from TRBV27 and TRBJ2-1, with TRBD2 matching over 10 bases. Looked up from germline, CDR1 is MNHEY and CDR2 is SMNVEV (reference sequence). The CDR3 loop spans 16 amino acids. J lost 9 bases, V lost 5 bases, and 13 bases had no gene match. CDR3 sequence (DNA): TGTGCCAGCAGTCTAGCGGGAGCCCGTTCTTTGGGTGAGCAGTTCTTC. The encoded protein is CASSLAGARSLGEQFF.

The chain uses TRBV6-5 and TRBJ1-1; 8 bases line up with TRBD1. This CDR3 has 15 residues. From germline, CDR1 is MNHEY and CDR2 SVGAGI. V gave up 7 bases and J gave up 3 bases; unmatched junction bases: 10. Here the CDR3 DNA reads TGTGCCAGCACGAACCAGGGGGCGAGGGACACTGAAGCTTTCTTT. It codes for CASTNQGARDTEAFF.

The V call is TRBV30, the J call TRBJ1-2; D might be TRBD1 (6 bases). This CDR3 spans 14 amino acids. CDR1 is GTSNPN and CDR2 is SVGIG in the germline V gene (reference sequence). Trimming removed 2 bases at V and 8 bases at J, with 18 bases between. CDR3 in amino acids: CAWSLAGVVRGYTF. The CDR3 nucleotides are TGTGCCTGGAGTTTAGCAGGGGTTGTTCGGGGCTACACCTTC.

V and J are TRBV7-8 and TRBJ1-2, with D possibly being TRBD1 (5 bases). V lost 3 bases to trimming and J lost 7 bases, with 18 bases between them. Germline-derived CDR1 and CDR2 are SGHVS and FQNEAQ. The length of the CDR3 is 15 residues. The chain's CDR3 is CASSFGAQLKGGYTF. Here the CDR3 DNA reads TGTGCCAGCAGCTTTGGGGCTCAGCTCAAGGGTGGCTACACCTTC.

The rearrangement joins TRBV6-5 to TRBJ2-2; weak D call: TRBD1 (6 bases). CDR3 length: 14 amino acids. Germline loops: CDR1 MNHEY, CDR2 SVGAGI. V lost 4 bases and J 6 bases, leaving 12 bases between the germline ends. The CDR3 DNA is TGTGCCAGCAGTTCATCCAACAGGGCCGGGGAGCTGTTTTTT. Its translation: CASSSSNRAGELFF.